This T cell receptor beta chain was recovered during a study of T-cell reconstitution after alpha-beta-depleted transplantation in children. Researchers prepared the TCRbeta library using unique molecular identifiers, the study reports. TCRdb redid the calling of the PCR reads with MiXCR, one entry per CDR3 protein. This sample has 500,000 or so distinct CDR3 sequences, with 30% to 35% found just once. Germline loops: CDR1 DFQATT, CDR2 SNEGSKA (reference sequence). The length of the CDR3 is 16 residues. The V gene lost 3 bases and the J gene lost 0 bases, with 15 bases spanning the gap. This sequence was found in a human donor who donated a stem cell graft to a child with aplastic anemia. The chain is built from TRBV20-1 and TRBJ1-5, with D perhaps matching TRBD1 (6 bases). Here the sequenced sample was PBMCs from the stem cell graft donor, taken from the stem cell graft. CDR3 sequence: CSASEGGFASNQPQHF. The CDR3 DNA is TGCAGTGCTAGCGAGGGGGGATTTGCTAGCAATCAGCCCCAGCATTTT.